The T cell receptor beta chain described here comes from a study of pediatric ulcerative colitis. Whole-study results and caveats: Rectal repertoires separated controls, mild-moderate and acute severe colitis. A couple of patients' blood samples yielded substantially fewer templates.

Generated by immunoSEQ multiplex PCR, the TCRdb table keeps only in-frame clones and is missing some. In the table there are about 64,000 clones, about 90% of which are singletons. Colonoscopy and blood draw happened at the same time. This clone appeared a single time. Its antigen is undetermined. V lost 8 bases and J lost 11; bases outside the gene matches: 17. Germline CDR1 reads LNHDA; CDR2 reads SQIVND (reference sequence). The CDR3 extends over 14 amino acids. This sequence was found in a boy younger than 18 with severe ulcerative colitis. Sample: blood. The chain is built from TRBV19 and TRBJ1-1; TRBD1 matches 7 bases. CDR3 loop: CASSPIDRVGRAFF. For the CDR3, the DNA is TGTGCCAGTTCCCCTATCGACAGGGTAGGACGGGCTTTCTTT.